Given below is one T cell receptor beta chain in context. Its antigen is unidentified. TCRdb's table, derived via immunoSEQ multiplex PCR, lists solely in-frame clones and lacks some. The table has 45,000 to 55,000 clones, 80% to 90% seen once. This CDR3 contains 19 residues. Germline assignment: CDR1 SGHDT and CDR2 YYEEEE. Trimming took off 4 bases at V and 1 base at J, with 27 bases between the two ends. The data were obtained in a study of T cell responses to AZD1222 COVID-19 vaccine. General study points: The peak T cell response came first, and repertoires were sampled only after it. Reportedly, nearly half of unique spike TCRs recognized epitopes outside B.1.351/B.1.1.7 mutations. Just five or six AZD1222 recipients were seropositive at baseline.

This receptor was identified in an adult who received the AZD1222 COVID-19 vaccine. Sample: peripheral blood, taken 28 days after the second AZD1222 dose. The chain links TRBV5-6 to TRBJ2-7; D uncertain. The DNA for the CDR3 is TGTGCCAGCAGCGGTGGGGTTTGGTTTGCGGACCCCGCATCCTACGAGCAGTACTTC. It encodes CASSGGVWFADPASYEQYF.